Listed below are T cell receptor beta chains from one sample, sequenced in a study of blood T cell repertoires in COVID-19. Here immunoSEQ multiplex PCR was the method, and the copy in TCRdb shows in-frame clones only, minus some. The profile covers about 310,000 clones, with 87% appearing a single time and 8.5% to 10% taken by the ten largest. The sample was PBMCs or T cells enriched from blood (not recorded which). The receptors shown here come from a woman under 30 who had recovered from COVID-19. Both conserved end residues are trimmed from each CDR3.

j_gene	v_gene	CDR3aa
TRBJ2-1	TRBV24-1	ATSDPGGSSYNEQF
TRBJ1-6	TRBV6-5	ASSRQGSPDSPLH
TRBJ2-2	TRBV30	AWRDRLNGELF
TRBJ2-2	TRBV19	ASTISGGVSNTGELF
TRBJ1-2	TRBV18	ASSPPNYNYGYT
TRBJ2-3	TRBV7-9	ASSLVLGGGADTQY
TRBJ1-5	TRBV15	ATSSHPGQEIAEPQH
TRBJ1-3	TRBV13	ASSLQGRRDTIY
TRBJ1-2	TRBV28	ASSLTGLYGYT
TRBJ1-2	TRBV30	AWRWGGSDGYT
TRBJ1-3	TRBV10-3	AISDLGRQSSGNTIY
TRBJ1-5	TRBV6-1	ASSERLYTPQH
TRBJ1-5	TRBV30	AWGTQDYQPQH
TRBJ2-5	TRBV2	ASSDGGSQY
TRBJ1-5	TRBV5-1	ASSFTGGSNQPQH
TRBJ1-3	TRBV19	ASTWSAGSSGNTIY
TRBJ2-7	TRBV3-1/TRBV3-2	ASSQVAGAHEQY
TRBJ2-5	TRBV7-9	ASSLDQETQY
TRBJ2-1	TRBV7-3	ASSFKIPLLASGGYRYNEQF
TRBJ2-3	TRBV4-2	ASSLLDSGYGTDTQY
TRBJ1-1	TRBV5-1	ASSLAQGLNTEAF
TRBJ2-1	TRBV9	ASSLGGIHNEQF
TRBJ2-3	TRBV19	ASSMGIAGVINTQY
TRBJ1-2	TRBV18	ASSPPNSNYGYT
TRBJ1-6	TRBV2	ASKGEQDSPLH
TRBJ2-5	TRBV7-2	ASSLGSAGGIPETQY
TRBJ1-1	TRBV5-1	ASSLPEGASTEAF
TRBJ2-7	TRBV6-5	ASSYGGTVYYEQY
TRBJ2-2	TRBV5-1	ATTGSVTGELF
TRBJ2-5	TRBV11-1	ASSLRTGSIGETQY
TRBJ2-7	TRBV28	ASSLVGTLSYEQY